This T cell receptor beta chain emerged from a study of T cell clonotyping in hematopoietic cell transplantation. The study's findings and limits: Recipient TCR diversity dropped after transplant; expanded clonotypes rose from day 30 to 180. No sorting was done, leaving CD4 and CD8 contributions mixed. Graft donor and pretransplant recipient Inverse Simpson Index values predicted broader posttransplant TCR diversity.

About this clone: Its antigen is unidentified.

Only in-frame clones appear in the TCRdb table, and some are missing; sequencing was by immunoSEQ multiplex PCR. Here the sample spans tens of thousands of clones, around 84% being singletons. Indicated time point: recipient sample about 28 days before transplant, after cytoreduction. Recipient blood drawn about 28 days pretransplant and days 30, 100, 180 after. This TCR came from a man aged 55 to 70 with acute myeloid leukemia. Some clones in this sample may be carry-over from other donors' samples. The source material was peripheral blood mononuclear cells, sampled before stem cell transplant.

CDR3: CASSLGTGLDSYEQYF. CDR3 coding DNA: TGTGCCAGCAGCTTAGGTACAGGGCTAGACTCCTACGAGCAGTACTTC. The chain has TRBV13 and TRBJ2-7, with TRBD1 as a possible D gene (6 bases). CDR3 size: 16 residues. V lost 0 bases to trimming and J lost 0 bases, with 12 bases between them. In germline, CDR1 is PRHDT, CDR2 FYEKMQ (reference sequence).